The TCR beta chain described here comes from a study of T cells in Graves' hyperthyroidism and ophthalmopathy. For the study at large: Peripheral blood was secured at the point of initial diagnosis, before any treatment.

This clonotype was picked up many times. Its antigen is unidentified. The V gene end was trimmed by 4 bases and the J gene end by 4 bases; junction bases not matched to a gene: 9. The germline V gene has CDR1 DFQATT and CDR2 SNEGSKA (reference sequence). The CDR3 is 14 amino acids. Patients between 18 and 65 years old had hyperthyroidism, newly diagnosed and lasting under 2 months. It was RNA transcripts that yielded the amplified TCR beta CDR3 regions. The study used the HTBI primer set for a first-round RT-PCR of the TCR CDR3. TCRdb passed the multiplex PCR reads through MiXCR, listing each CDR3 protein once. The table has some 180,000 distinct CDR3 sequences, roughly a sixth seen once; the top ten hold 53%. General study points: Most thyroid clonotypes that were expanded above 0.001 also turned up in blood.

This TCR came from a woman aged 50 to 65 with Graves' hyperthyroidism. The chain couples TRBV20-1 to TRBJ1-1, with 7 bases identical to TRBD1. The sequenced sample was blood. The CDR3, as DNA: TGCAGTGCTACAACCAGACAGGGTCGCACTGAAGCTTTCTTT. The encoded protein is CSATTRQGRTEAFF.